This T cell receptor beta chain is from a study of T-cell reconstitution after alpha-beta-depleted transplantation in children listed by TCRdb under 2016. Notes on the research overall: Using TCR repertoire profiling, the study followed T-cell immune reconstitution in a quantitative way in children after TCRalphabeta/CD19-depleted allogeneic hematopoietic cell transplantation.

The cysteine opens and the phenylalanine closes a CDR3 of 13 amino acids. The DNA shown is the 39-base CDR3, in frame from base 1. CDR1 and CDR2 (SQVTM, ANQGSEA) derive from the germline V gene. Compared with germline, V lacks 5 bases and J lacks 0 bases; bases without a gene match: 4. Ten or more counts support this clonotype. Its antigen specificity is not known. Base qualities are missing; no much larger clone stands one base away. In the paper's terms, the treatment or condition label means: allogeneic hematopoietic cell transplantation with graft depleted of TCRalphabeta T cells and CD19 B cells. The children who served as transplant recipients had been given grafts of TCRalphabeta/CD19-depleted allogeneic hematopoietic cells. The paper's findings and limits, for the study overall: Hyperexpanded clone frequencies declined over subsequent months; after one year, T-cell counts and TCRbeta diversity were mostly attributed to newly produced T cells. Apparently early alphabetaT-cell count recovery about two months after transplant reportedly relied on only several hundred rapidly expanded clones derived from non-depleted graft cells. The high TCRbeta diversity at day 60 in some patients was ascribed to recipient T cells and intrathymic progenitors that had survived conditioning.

Receptor amplification or capture employed PCR. Sequencing was carried out with an Illumina HiSeq 2500. To normalize quantification of the TCRbeta repertoire, the TCR libraries were built with molecular barcoding that relied on unique molecular identifiers. Clones were called with MiXCR by TCRdb after fastp trimmed the public reads at Q25, and only in-frame beta chains were retained. Every entry covers one CDR3 protein and lists the most common genes and DNA from its rows. Here the sample has about 300,000 distinct CDR3 sequences; about 9.4% occur a single time. The ten top clones hold less than 9% of the sample.

Sequencing was performed on PBMCs, taken before TCRalphabeta/CD19-depleted stem cell transplant. The sequence was obtained from a boy under two years old with acute myeloid leukemia, due to receive a stem cell transplant. This chain is built from TRBV29-1 and TRBJ2-7, with 7 bases in between that match TRBD1. The DNA sequence is given as TGCAGCGTTTTTAACAGGGGCTCCTACGAGCAGTACTTC. This translates into CSVFNRGSYEQYF.